Listed below are T cell receptor beta chains from one sample, sequenced in a study of control samples from healthy donors and cancer patients. TCRdb keeps only in-frame clones here, not all; method: immunoSEQ multiplex PCR. The sample holds around 170,000 clones, around 91% seen once. The sample was blood. Receptor source: a woman aged 45-60 years in good health. Each CDR3 is given with its conserved first and last residue. A D gene is named only where the DNA matches it firmly. The size of a clone is reported for some rows only, either as once, few or many, or as a class for expanded clones.

TRBV6-5	TRBJ1-1	few	.	CASSYSADNTEAFF	TGTGCCAGCAGTTACTCAGCGGATAACACTGAAGCTTTCTTT
TRBV19	TRBJ1-3	.	.	CASRPGHQSHSGNTIYF	TGTGCCAGCCGACCGGGACACCAGTCACACTCTGGAAACACCATATATTTT
TRBV27	TRBJ2-5	.	.	CASSLRPRGTQYF	TGTGCCAGCAGTCTCCGACCAAGGGGGACCCAGTACTTC
TRBV20-1	TRBJ2-7	.	.	CSAGSYEQYF	TGCAGTGCTGGGTCCTACGAGCAGTACTTC
TRBV6-5	TRBJ1-1	.	.	CASRITGRGDTEAFF	TGTGCCAGCAGGATCACAGGGAGAGGTGATACTGAAGCTTTCTTT
TRBV6-5	TRBJ1-5	.	.	CATSSRGDWNQPQHF	TGTGCCACCTCTTCCAGGGGCGATTGGAATCAGCCCCAGCATTTT
TRBV9	TRBJ1-3	.	.	CASSYGFSGNTIYF	TGTGCCAGCAGCTATGGCTTCTCGGGAAACACCATATATTTT
TRBV5-6	TRBJ2-7	once	.	CASSLEFGQGSYEQYF	TGTGCCAGCAGCTTGGAGTTCGGCCAGGGCTCCTACGAGCAGTACTTC
TRBV13	TRBJ2-5	.	TRBD2	CASSSPHWREGLEETQYF	TGTGCCAGCAGCTCCCCCCACTGGAGGGAGGGCCTAGAAGAGACCCAGTACTTC
TRBV7-2	TRBJ2-7	.	TRBD1	CASSPQTGPYEQYF	TGTGCCAGCAGCCCCCAGACAGGGCCCTACGAGCAGTACTTC
TRBV30	TRBJ1-3	.	.	CAWSGNTIYF	TGTGCCTGGTCTGGAAACACCATATATTTT
TRBV4-3	TRBJ1-3	.	.	CASSQDYTGSSGNTIYF	TGCGCCAGCAGCCAAGATTATACAGGCTCCTCTGGAAACACCATATATTTT
TRBV19	TRBJ2-7	.	.	CASSMQGPPYEQYF	TGTGCCAGTAGTATGCAGGGCCCACCCTACGAGCAGTACTTC
TRBV7-3	TRBJ2-5	.	TRBD2	CASSLWGSGTSGRAPQETQYF	TGTGCCAGCAGCTTATGGGGATCCGGGACTAGCGGGAGGGCCCCCCAAGAGACCCAGTACTTC
TRBV4-1	TRBJ1-2	.	TRBD1	CASSQDPTGDYGYTF	TGCGCCAGCAGCCAAGATCCCACAGGGGACTATGGCTACACCTTC
TRBV9	TRBJ1-1	.	.	CASSALTVNTEAFF	TGTGCCAGCAGCGCCCTTACAGTGAACACTGAAGCTTTCTTT
TRBV6-5	TRBJ2-1	.	TRBD1	CASSSQGAGDNEQFF	TGTGCCAGCAGTTCCCAGGGGGCAGGTGATAATGAGCAGTTCTTC
TRBV5-1	TRBJ2-5	.	TRBD1	CASSLGYRGQEETQYF	TGCGCCAGCAGCCTGGGTTACAGGGGGCAGGAAGAGACCCAGTACTTC
TRBV7-2	TRBJ1-6	.	.	CASSLNRDSPLHF	TGTGCCAGCAGCTTAAACAGGGACTCACCCCTCCACTTT
TRBV9	TRBJ2-3	.	TRBD1	CASSVVGQGPGDTQYF	TGTGCCAGCAGCGTAGTGGGACAGGGGCCCGGAGATACGCAGTATTTT
TRBV6-5	TRBJ2-7	.	TRBD2	CASSQNSGGGREQYF	TGTGCCAGCAGCCAAAATAGCGGGGGAGGACGGGAGCAGTACTTC
TRBV29-1	TRBJ2-7	.	.	CSVEDYPLYEQYF	TGCAGCGTTGAAGATTATCCGCTATACGAGCAGTACTTC